This T cell receptor (beta chain) is from a study of blood T cell repertoires in COVID-19. Study-wide context: PBMCs, B-cell-depleted T cells, or T cells were the source of the cDNA or gDNA that made up the material.

CDR3 length equals 14 residues. In germline, CDR1 is MDHEN, CDR2 SYDVKM. With V trimmed by 4 bases and J by 6 bases, 8 bases remained unmatched. As originally analysed: For nucleated cells, counts were estimated from reference gene primer amplification. Sequencing was performed with immunoSEQ multiplex PCR; in TCRdb, only in-frame clones are kept and a portion is missing. The V and J calls and the clone size are those of that table, but D and trimming were determined from the DNA. The sample has 70,000 to 100,000 clones, 90% seen once. The TCR originated in a woman aged 80 or over with active or convalescent COVID-19. Sequencing used peripheral blood. The chain combines TRBV28 with TRBJ1-2; 7 positions match TRBD1. The CDR3 protein is CASSSQDRFNGYTF. The CDR3 region has the DNA TGTGCCAGCAGTTCACAGGACAGGTTTAATGGCTACACCTTC.